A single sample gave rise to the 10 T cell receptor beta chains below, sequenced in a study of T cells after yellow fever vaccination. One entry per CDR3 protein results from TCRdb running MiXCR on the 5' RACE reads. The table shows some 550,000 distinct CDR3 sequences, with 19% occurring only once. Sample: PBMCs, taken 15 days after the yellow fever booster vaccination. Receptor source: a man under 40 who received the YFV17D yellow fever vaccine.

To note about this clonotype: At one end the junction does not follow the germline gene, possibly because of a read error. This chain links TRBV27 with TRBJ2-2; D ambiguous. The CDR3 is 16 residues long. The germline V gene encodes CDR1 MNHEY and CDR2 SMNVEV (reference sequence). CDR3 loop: CASNLAVLANTWELFF. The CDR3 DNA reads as TGTGCCAGCAACCTGGCAGTCCTCGCGAACACCTGGGAGCTGTTTTTT.

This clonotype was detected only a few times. CDR3: CASSPIGLAGVVEQFF. CDR3 sequence (DNA): TGTGCCAGCAGTCCAATCGGACTAGCGGGAGTTGTTGAGCAGTTCTTC. The chain employs TRBV6-2 or TRBV6-3 and TRBJ2-1, with 13 nucleotides matching TRBD2. The CDR3 is made up of 16 amino acids. V dropped 5 bases and J dropped 9; count of bases not matched to a gene: 10. Germline V gene data show CDR1 as MNHEY and CDR2 as SVGEGT.

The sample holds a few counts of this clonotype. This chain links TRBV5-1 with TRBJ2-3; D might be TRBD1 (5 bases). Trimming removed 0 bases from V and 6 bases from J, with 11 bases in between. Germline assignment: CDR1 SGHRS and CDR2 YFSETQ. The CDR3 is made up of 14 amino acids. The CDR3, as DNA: TGCGCCAGCAGCTTGGGCAGGGAAGGGGATACGCAGTATTTT. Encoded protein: CASSLGREGDTQYF.

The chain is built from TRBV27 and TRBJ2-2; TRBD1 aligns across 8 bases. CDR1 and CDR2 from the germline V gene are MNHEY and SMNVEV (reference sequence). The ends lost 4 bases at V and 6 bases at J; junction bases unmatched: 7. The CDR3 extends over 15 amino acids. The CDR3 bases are TGTGCCAGCAGTTCCTCGACAGGGGTAGCCGGGGAGCTGTTTTTT. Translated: CASSSSTGVAGELFF.

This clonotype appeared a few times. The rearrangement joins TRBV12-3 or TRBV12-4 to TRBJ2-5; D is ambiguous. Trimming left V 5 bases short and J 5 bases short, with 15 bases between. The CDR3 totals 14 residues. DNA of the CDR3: TGTGCCAGCAGTATTCAAGGTAGCATGGAGACCCAGTACTTC. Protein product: CASSIQGSMETQYF.

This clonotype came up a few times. CDR3 coding DNA: TGTGCCAGCGACCGGACTAGCGGGAGTAATGAGCAGTTCTTC. Its translation is CASDRTSGSNEQFF. V and J are TRBV2 and TRBJ2-1; 13 bases align to TRBD2. Losses at the gene ends were 8 bases for V and 7 bases for J; bases not matched to a gene: 5. The CDR3 spans 14 residues. CDR1 SNHLY and CDR2 FYNNEI come from the germline V gene.

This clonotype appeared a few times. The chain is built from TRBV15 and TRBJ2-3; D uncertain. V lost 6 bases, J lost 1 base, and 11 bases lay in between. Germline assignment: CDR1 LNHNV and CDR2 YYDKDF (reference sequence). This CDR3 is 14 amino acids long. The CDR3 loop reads CATSFGYRTDTQYF. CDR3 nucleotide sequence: TGTGCCACCAGTTTTGGCTACCGCACAGATACGCAGTATTTT.

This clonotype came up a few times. The CDR3 sequence is CASSPAGAQYF. The CDR3 nucleotides read TGTGCCAGCAGCCCAGCGGGGGCCCAGTACTTC. The chain combines TRBV7-2 with TRBJ2-5; 8 nucleotides match TRBD2. The CDR3 totals 11 residues. Germline-derived CDR1 and CDR2 are SGHTA and FQGNSA. V shed 5 bases, J shed 9 bases, and the junction held 2 bases outside the gene matches.

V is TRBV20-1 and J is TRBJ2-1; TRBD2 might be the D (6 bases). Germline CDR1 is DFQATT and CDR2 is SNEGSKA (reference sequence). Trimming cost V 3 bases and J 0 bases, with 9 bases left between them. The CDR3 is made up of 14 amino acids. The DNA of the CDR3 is TGCAGTGCTAGTTGGCGGGGCTCCTACAATGAGCAGTTCTTC. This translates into CSASWRGSYNEQFF.

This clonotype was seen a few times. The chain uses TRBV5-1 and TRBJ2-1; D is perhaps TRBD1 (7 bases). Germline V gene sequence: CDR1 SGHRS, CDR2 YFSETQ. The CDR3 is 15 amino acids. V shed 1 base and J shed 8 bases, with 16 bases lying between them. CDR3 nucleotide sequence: TGCGCCAGCAGCTTGCGTCAGGGGGGCTTTGATGAGCAGTTCTTC. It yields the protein CASSLRQGGFDEQFF.